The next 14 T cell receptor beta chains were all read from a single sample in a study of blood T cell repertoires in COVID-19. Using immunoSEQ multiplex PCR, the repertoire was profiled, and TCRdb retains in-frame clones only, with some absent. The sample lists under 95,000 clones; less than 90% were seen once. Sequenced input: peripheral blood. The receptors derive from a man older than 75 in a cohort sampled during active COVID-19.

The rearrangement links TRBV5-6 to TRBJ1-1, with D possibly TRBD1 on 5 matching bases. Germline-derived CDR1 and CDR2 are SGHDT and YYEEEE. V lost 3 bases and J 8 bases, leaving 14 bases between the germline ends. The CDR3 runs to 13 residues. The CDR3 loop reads CASSSSTGEEAFF. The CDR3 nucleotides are TGTGCCAGCAGCTCCTCTACAGGAGAGGAAGCTTTCTTT.

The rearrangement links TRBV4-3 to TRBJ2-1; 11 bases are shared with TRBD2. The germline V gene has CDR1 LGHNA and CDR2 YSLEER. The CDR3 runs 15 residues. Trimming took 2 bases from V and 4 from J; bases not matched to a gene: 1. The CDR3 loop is CASSQTSGGYNEQFF. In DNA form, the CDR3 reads TGCGCCAGCAGCCAAACTAGCGGGGGTTACAATGAGCAGTTCTTC.

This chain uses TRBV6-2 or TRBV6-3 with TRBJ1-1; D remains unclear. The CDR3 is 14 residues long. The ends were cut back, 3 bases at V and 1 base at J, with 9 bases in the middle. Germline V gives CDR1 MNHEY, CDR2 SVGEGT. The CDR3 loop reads CASSYAGANTEAFF. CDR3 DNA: TGTGCCAGCAGTTATGCGGGAGCGAACACTGAAGCTTTCTTT.

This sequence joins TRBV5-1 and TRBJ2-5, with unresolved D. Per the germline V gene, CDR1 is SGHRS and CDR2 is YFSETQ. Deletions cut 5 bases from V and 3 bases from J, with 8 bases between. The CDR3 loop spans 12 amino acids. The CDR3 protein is CASRRVEETQYF. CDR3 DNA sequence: TGCGCCAGCAGACGCGTTGAAGAGACCCAGTACTTC. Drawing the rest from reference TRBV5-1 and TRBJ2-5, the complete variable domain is KAGVTQTPRYLIKTRGQQVTLSCSPISGHRSVSWYQQTPGQGLQFLFEYFSETQRNKGNFPGRFSGRQFSNSRSEMNVSTLELGDSALYLCASRRVEETQYFGPGTRLLVL.

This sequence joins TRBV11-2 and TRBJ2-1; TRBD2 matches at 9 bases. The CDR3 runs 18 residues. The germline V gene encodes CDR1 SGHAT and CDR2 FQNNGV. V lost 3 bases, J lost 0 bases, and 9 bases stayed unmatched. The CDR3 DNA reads TGTGCCAGCAGCTTGCGGCTAGCGGGGCCTAGCTCCTACAATGAGCAGTTCTTC. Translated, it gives CASSLRLAGPSSYNEQFF.

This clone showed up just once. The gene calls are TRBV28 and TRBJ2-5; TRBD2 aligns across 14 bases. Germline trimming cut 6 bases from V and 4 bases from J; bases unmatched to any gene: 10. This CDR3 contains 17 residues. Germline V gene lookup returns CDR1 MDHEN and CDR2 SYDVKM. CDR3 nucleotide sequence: TGTGCCAGCAGCCGAAGACGGACTAGCGGGGGGTCAGAGACCCAGTACTTC. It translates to CASSRRRTSGGSETQYF.

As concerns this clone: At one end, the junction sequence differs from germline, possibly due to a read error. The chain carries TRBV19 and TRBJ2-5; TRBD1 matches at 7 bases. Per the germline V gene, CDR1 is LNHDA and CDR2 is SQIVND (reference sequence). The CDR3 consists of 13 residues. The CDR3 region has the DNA TGTGCCAGTAGTGTAGACAGGGAAGAGACCCAGTACTTC. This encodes CASSVDREETQYF.

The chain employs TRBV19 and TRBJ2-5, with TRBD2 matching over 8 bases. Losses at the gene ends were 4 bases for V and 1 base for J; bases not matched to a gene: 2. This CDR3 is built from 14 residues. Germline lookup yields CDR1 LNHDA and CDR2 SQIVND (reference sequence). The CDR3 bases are TGTGCCAGTAGTAGCGGGGGGCTCCAAGAGACCCAGTACTTC. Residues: CASSSGGLQETQYF.

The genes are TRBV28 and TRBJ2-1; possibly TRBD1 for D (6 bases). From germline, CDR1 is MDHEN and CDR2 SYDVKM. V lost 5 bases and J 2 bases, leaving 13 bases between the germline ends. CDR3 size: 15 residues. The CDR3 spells CASSTGQQPYNEQFF. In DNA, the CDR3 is TGTGCCAGCAGTACTGGACAGCAGCCCTACAATGAGCAGTTCTTC. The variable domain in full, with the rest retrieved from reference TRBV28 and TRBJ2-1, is DVKVTQSSRYLVKRTGEKVFLECVQDMDHENMFWYRQDPGLGLRLIYFSYDVKMKEKGDIPEGYSVSREKKERFSLILESASTNQTSMYLCASSTGQQPYNEQFFGPGTRLTVL.

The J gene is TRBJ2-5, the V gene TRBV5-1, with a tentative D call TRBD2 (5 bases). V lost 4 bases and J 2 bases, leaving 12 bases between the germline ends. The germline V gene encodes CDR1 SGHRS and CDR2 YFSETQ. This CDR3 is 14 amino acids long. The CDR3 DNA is TGCGCCAGCAGCCCCCAGAGCGGACAAGAGACCCAGTACTTC. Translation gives CASSPQSGQETQYF.

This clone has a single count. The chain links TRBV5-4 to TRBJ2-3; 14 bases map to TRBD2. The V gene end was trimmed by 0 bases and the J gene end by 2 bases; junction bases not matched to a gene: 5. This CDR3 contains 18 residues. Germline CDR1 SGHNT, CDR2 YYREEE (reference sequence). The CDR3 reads CASSLGLAGGRFTDTQYF. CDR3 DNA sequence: TGTGCCAGCAGCTTGGGACTAGCGGGGGGGCGCTTCACAGATACGCAGTATTTT.

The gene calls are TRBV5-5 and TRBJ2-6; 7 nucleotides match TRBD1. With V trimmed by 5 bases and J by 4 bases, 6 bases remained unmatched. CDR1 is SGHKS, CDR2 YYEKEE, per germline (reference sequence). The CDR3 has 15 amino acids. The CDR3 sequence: CASRPTGDGANVLTF. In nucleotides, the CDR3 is TGTGCCAGCAGACCCACAGGGGACGGGGCCAACGTCCTGACTTTC.

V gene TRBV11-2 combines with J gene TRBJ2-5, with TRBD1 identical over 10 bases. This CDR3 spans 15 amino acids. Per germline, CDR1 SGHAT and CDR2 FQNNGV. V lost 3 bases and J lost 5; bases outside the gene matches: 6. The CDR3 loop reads CASSLAGTGVETQYF. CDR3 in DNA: TGTGCCAGCAGCTTGGCCGGGACAGGGGTGGAGACCCAGTACTTC.

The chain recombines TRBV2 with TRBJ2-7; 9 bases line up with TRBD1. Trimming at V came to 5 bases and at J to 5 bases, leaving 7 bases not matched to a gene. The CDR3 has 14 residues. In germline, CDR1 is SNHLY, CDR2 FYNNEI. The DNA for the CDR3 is TGTGCCAGCAGTTACGACAGGGGGTTCAACGAGCAGTACTTC. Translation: CASSYDRGFNEQYF.